This T cell receptor (beta chain) originates from a study of human T cells and chemical hapten exposure. Time point noted: patch test 1, 2 weeks after DPC sensitization. The treatment is: therapeutic diphenylcyclopropenone sensitization with weekly scalp DPC. TCRdb reprocessed the RACE reads via MiXCR and lists one record per CDR3 protein. The data show about 120,000 distinct CDR3 sequences, with approximately 13% seen just once and about 0.85% held by the top ten. The germline CDR1 and CDR2 sequences are SGHNT and YYREEE (reference sequence). The trim removed 4 bases at V and 5 bases at J, leaving 9 bases unmatched. CDR3 length: 17 amino acids.

Sample: whole blood, taken in connection with sensitization to the hapten diphenylcyclopropenone (DPC). The rearrangement links TRBV5-4 to TRBJ2-4; TRBD2 matches at 13 bases. The source is a man aged 18 to 30 with alopecia areata. Some clones in this sample may be carry-over from other donors' samples. The CDR3 region has the DNA TGTGCCAGCAGCCCCCGGACTAGCGGGGGAGGCGAAAACATTCAGTACTTC. Encoded protein: CASSPRTSGGGENIQYF.